The present T cell receptor beta chain was sequenced within a study of blood T cells in healthy people across ages. General study points: Higher naive T cell percentage went strongly together with higher TCR beta diversity.

Next came a second PCR, run for about 7 to 12 cycles, which used a sample-barcoded 5' primer along with a J-beta primer mix. MiXCR, run by TCRdb on the 5' RACE reads, gives a single entry per CDR3 protein. The table has roughly 700,000 distinct CDR3 sequences, 45% to 50% seen once. Per the germline V gene, CDR1 is SGHTA and CDR2 is FQGNSA. The CDR3 extends over 10 amino acids. The V gene lost 8 bases and the J gene lost 10 bases, with 6 bases spanning the gap. Concerning this clonotype itself: Its specificity is unknown.

Input material: blood. The rearrangement uses TRBV7-2 and TRBJ1-6; D unresolved. This receptor was taken from an older woman in good health. The CDR3: CASGESPLHF. The CDR3 nucleotides are TGTGCCAGCGGTGAATCACCCCTCCACTTT.